The 20 T cell receptor beta chains below all came from one sample that was sequenced in a study of blood T cell repertoires in COVID-19. The table came from immunoSEQ multiplex PCR; TCRdb's copy has only in-frame clones and leaves some out. The sample contains fewer than 60,000 clones, more than 80% of which appear only once. Specimen: peripheral blood. The source is a man in his sixties with acute or convalescent COVID-19.

The chain is built from TRBV25-1 and TRBJ1-4; D might be TRBD1 (6 bases). The CDR3 consists of 15 residues. V dropped 1 base and J dropped 1 base, with 7 bases sitting between them. Germline CDR1 and CDR2: MGHDK and SYGVNS. The CDR3 here is CASSEWTETNEKLFF. In DNA, the CDR3 is TGTGCCAGCAGTGAATGGACAGAAACTAATGAAAAACTGTTTTTT. The whole variable domain, remainder taken from reference TRBV25-1 and TRBJ1-4, is EADIYQTPRYLVIGTGKKITLECSQTMGHDKMYWYQQDPGMELHLIHYSYGVNSTEKGDLSSESTVSRIRTEHFPLTLESARPSHTSQYLCASSEWTETNEKLFFGSGTQLSVL.

Points on this clone: The identical CDR3 is also encoded by other nucleotide sequences in the sample. The chain carries TRBV9 and TRBJ2-5; TRBD1 matches 7 bases. After removal of 2 bases from V and 2 bases from J, the junction contained 3 bases not matched to a gene. The CDR3 length is 14 residues. Looked up from germline, CDR1 is SGDLS and CDR2 is YYNGEE. The CDR3 bases are TGTGCCAGCAGCGTGGCAGGGGGTCAAGAGACCCAGTACTTC. Protein sequence: CASSVAGGQETQYF.

CDR3 sequence reads: CASSLVGQGGGATEAFF. In DNA form, the CDR3 reads TGTGCCAGCAGCTTAGTAGGACAGGGAGGGGGAGCGACTGAAGCTTTCTTT. V usage is TRBV7-8 and J usage is TRBJ1-1, with 8 bases that match TRBD1. The J segment lost 5 bases and the V segment lost 1 base, leaving 12 bases of the junction unmatched. Per the germline V gene, CDR1 is SGHVS and CDR2 is FQNEAQ. This CDR3 spans 17 amino acids.

The chain combines TRBV29-1 with TRBJ1-2; 7 nucleotides agree with TRBD1. V shed 2 bases and J 6 bases; nucleotides not matched to a gene: 9. The germline gives CDR1 SQVTM, CDR2 ANQGSEA. The CDR3 covers 14 residues. CDR3 region: CSVESGQAMDGYTF. In DNA, the CDR3 is TGCAGCGTTGAATCCGGACAGGCAATGGATGGCTACACCTTC.

The rearrangement joins TRBV7-2 to TRBJ2-1; 7 bases are shared with TRBD1. The CDR3 contains 16 residues. The V gene's germline CDR1 is SGHTA and CDR2 FQGNSA. V dropped 2 bases and J dropped 1; count of bases not matched to a gene: 5. The CDR3 sequence is CASSLWDSLSYNEQFF. The CDR3 DNA reads TGTGCCAGCAGCTTATGGGACAGCTTGTCCTACAATGAGCAGTTCTTC.

V gene TRBV25-1 combines with J gene TRBJ1-5, with TRBD1 matching 8 bases. Germline V gene data show CDR1 as MGHDK and CDR2 as SYGVNS. Trimming cost V 4 bases and J 6 bases; bases outside gene matches: 8. The CDR3 sequence is 15 residues long. Written as DNA, the CDR3 is TGTGCCAGCAGTGGTGGACAGGGCGTAGGTCAGCCCCAGCATTTT. Translation gives CASSGGQGVGQPQHF.

The sample holds a few counts of this clone. The chain combines TRBV7-2 with TRBJ1-5; D not resolved. Germline CDR1 and CDR2: SGHTA and FQGNSA. There are 15 residues in the CDR3. V lost 5 bases, J lost 4 bases, and 15 bases lay in between. The CDR3 protein is CASSPDGRKNQPQHF. The CDR3 coding sequence is TGTGCCAGCAGCCCCGACGGGAGGAAGAATCAGCCCCAGCATTTT.

The chain joins TRBV11-3 to TRBJ2-3; 10 bases agree with TRBD2. The length of the CDR3 is 17 residues. Unmatched junction bases numbered 9, after V lost 6 bases and J lost 0 bases. In germline, CDR1 is SGHNT, CDR2 YENEEA. Here the CDR3 reads CASSSDTSGESTDTQYF. In nucleotides, the CDR3 is TGTGCCAGCAGTAGCGATACTAGCGGGGAAAGCACAGATACGCAGTATTTT.

The sample holds a few counts of this clone. The J gene is TRBJ2-7, the V gene TRBV7-9; 10 nucleotides line up with TRBD2. CDR3 size: 15 residues. Trimming at V came to 5 bases and at J to 6 bases, leaving 10 bases not matched to a gene. CDR1 and CDR2 (germline): SEHNR, FQNEAQ (reference sequence). The CDR3 loop is CASSPVSSGGPEQYF. The CDR3 nucleotides read TGTGCCAGCAGCCCCGTCTCTAGCGGGGGTCCCGAGCAGTACTTC.

This clone was recorded once. The CDR3 protein is CASSYGQDNEKLFF. CDR3 DNA: TGTGCCAGCAGTTACGGACAGGATAATGAAAAACTGTTTTTT. The J gene is TRBJ1-4, the V gene TRBV6-5, with 7 bases matching TRBD1. Germline values: CDR1 MNHEY, CDR2 SVGAGI. J gave up 4 bases and V 2 bases, and 1 base lay outside the gene matches. The CDR3 has 14 amino acids.

J is TRBJ1-4 and V is TRBV29-1, with 8 bases fitting TRBD1. The J segment lost 0 bases and the V segment lost 5 bases, leaving 5 bases of the junction unmatched. Looked up from germline, CDR1 is SQVTM and CDR2 is ANQGSEA. The CDR3 loop spans 15 amino acids. DNA of the CDR3: TGCAGCGTTCGGACAGGGACATCAACTAATGAAAAACTGTTTTTT. Translating gives CSVRTGTSTNEKLFF.

V usage is TRBV5-1 and J usage is TRBJ1-1; 7 positions match TRBD1. With V trimmed by 4 bases and J by 0 bases, 3 bases remained unmatched. Germline-derived CDR1 and CDR2 are SGHRS and YFSETQ. CDR3 length equals 14 residues. CDR3 nucleotide sequence: TGCGCCAGCAGCCAACAGGGGATGAACACTGAAGCTTTCTTT. This codes for CASSQQGMNTEAFF.

This chain connects TRBV30 to TRBJ2-3; 10 nucleotides line up with TRBD2. V was clipped by 5 bases and J by 10 bases; unmatched bases: 12. The CDR3 is 14 residues long. Germline CDR1 reads GTSNPN; CDR2 reads SVGIG (reference sequence). The CDR3 nucleotides are TGTGCCTGGTGCCCGGGACTAGCGAGTAACGCGCAGTATTTT. Encoded protein: CAWCPGLASNAQYF.

This chain connects TRBV19 to TRBJ1-4; D call uncertain. The CDR3 is 15 amino acids. V lost 3 bases to trimming and J lost 4 bases, with 12 bases between them. In germline, CDR1 is LNHDA, CDR2 SQIVND (reference sequence). CDR3 coding DNA: TGTGCCAGTAGTATGGGAGGGTATGATAATGAAAAACTGTTTTTT. It codes for CASSMGGYDNEKLFF.

The J gene is TRBJ2-7, the V gene TRBV6-1; possible D gene TRBD2, 5 bases. The CDR3 covers 12 residues. Germline lookup yields CDR1 MNHNS and CDR2 SASEGT. V dropped 2 bases and J dropped 4 bases, with 6 bases sitting between them. CDR3 nucleotides: TGTGCCAGCAGTGAATCGGGATACGAGCAGTACTTC. This sequence encodes CASSESGYEQYF.

This clone was observed a handful of times. V gene TRBV2 combines with J gene TRBJ2-7, with D unresolved. The germline CDR1 and CDR2 sequences are SNHLY and FYNNEI. The CDR3 is 13 amino acids. The ends were cut back, 3 bases at V and 2 bases at J, with 8 bases in the middle. CDR3 coding DNA: TGTGCCAGCAGTGATGAAGCCCCCTACGAGCAGTACTTC. It is translated as CASSDEAPYEQYF.

The chain carries TRBV9 and TRBJ1-3; TRBD1 matches 7 bases. This CDR3 is built from 17 residues. The germline V gene encodes CDR1 SGDLS and CDR2 YYNGEE. Trimming removed 2 bases from V and 0 bases from J; junction bases left unmatched: 8. DNA for the CDR3: TGTGCCAGCAGCGTGGGACAGAATACCTACTCTGGAAACACCATATATTTT. This translates into CASSVGQNTYSGNTIYF.

The chain joins TRBV2 to TRBJ2-5; 9 bases fit TRBD2. CDR3 length: 14 residues. J gave up 3 bases and V 6 bases, and 5 bases lay outside the gene matches. CDR1 SNHLY and CDR2 FYNNEI come from the germline V gene. This CDR3 reads CASSTGLAKETQYF. DNA for the CDR3: TGTGCCAGCAGCACGGGACTAGCAAAAGAGACCCAGTACTTC.

The gene calls are TRBV7-2 and TRBJ1-1, with D perhaps matching TRBD1 (5 bases). The CDR3 sequence is 13 residues long. CDR1 and CDR2 from the germline V gene are SGHTA and FQGNSA. V was trimmed by 11 bases and J by 0 bases, leaving 13 bases between them. In DNA form, the CDR3 reads TGTGCCGGAAAGGAGGGGCTGAACACTGAAGCTTTCTTT. Protein product: CAGKEGLNTEAFF.

The V and J genes are TRBV7-2 and TRBJ1-4; TRBD1 matches 9 bases. Germline V lookup: CDR1 SGHTA, CDR2 FQGNSA. After removal of 2 bases from V and 7 bases from J, the junction contained 5 bases not matched to a gene. There are 15 residues in the CDR3. CDR3 residues: CASSLSGQGTEKLFF. In DNA form, the CDR3 reads TGTGCCAGCAGCTTATCAGGACAGGGGACTGAAAAACTGTTTTTT.